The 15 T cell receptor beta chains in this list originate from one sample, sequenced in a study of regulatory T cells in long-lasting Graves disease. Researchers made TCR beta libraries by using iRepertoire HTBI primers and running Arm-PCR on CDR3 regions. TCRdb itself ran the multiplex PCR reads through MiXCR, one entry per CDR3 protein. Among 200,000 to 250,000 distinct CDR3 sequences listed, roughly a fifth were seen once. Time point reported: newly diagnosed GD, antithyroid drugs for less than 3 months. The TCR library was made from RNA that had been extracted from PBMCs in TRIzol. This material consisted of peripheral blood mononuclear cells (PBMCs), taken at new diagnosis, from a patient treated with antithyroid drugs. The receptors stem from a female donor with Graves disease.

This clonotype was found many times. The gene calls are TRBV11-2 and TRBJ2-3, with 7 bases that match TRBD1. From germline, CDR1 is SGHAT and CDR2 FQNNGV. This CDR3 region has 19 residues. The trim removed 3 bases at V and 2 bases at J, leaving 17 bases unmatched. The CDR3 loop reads CASSFTGERFRWTTDTQYF. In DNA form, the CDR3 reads TGTGCCAGCAGCTTCACAGGGGAGAGGTTTAGGTGGACCACAGATACGCAGTATTTT.

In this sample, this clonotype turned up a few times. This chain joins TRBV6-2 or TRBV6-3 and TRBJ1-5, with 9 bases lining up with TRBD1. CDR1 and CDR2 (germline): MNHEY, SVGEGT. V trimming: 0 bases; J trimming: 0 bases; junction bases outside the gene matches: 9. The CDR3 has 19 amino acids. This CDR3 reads CASSYSRSGTGNSNQPQHF. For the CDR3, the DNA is TGTGCCAGCAGTTACTCGAGGTCCGGGACAGGGAATAGCAATCAGCCCCAGCATTTT.

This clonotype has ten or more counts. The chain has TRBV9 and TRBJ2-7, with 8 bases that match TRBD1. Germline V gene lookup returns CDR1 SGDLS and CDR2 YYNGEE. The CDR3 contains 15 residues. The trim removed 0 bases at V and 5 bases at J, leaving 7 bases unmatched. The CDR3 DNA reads TGTGCCAGCAGCGTAGAAAGGACAGGGAAAGACGAGCAGTACTTC. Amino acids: CASSVERTGKDEQYF. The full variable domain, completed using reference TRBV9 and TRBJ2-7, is DSGVTQTPKHLITATGQRVTLRCSPRSGDLSVYWYQQSLDQGLQFLIQYYNGEERAKGNILERFSAQQFPDLHSELNLSSLELGDSALYFCASSVERTGKDEQYFGPGTRLTVT.

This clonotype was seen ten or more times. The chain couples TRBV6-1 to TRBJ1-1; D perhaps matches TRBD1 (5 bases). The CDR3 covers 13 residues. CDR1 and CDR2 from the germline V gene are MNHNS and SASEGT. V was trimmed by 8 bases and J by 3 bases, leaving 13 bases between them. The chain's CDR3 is CASWGDEDTEAFF. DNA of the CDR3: TGTGCCAGCTGGGGGGACGAGGACACTGAAGCTTTCTTT.

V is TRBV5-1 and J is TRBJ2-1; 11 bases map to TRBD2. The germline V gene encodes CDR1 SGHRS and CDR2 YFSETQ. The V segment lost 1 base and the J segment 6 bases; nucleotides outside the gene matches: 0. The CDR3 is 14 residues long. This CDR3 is CASSLTSGSNEQFF. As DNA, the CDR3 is TGCGCCAGCAGCTTGACTAGCGGGAGCAATGAGCAGTTCTTC.

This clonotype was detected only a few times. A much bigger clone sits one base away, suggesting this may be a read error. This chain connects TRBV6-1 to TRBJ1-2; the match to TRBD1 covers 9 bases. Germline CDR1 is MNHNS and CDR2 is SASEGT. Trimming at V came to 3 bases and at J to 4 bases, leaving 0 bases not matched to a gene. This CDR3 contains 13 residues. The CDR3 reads CASSETGGYGYTF. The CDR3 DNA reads TGTGCCAGCAGTGAGACAGGGGGCTATGGCTACACCTTC.

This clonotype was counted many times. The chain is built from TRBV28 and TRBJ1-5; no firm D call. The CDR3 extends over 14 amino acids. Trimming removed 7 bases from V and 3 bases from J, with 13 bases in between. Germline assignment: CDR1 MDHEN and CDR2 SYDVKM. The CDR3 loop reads CASKIPGINQPQHF. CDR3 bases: TGTGCCAGCAAAATCCCGGGTATCAATCAGCCCCAGCATTTT.

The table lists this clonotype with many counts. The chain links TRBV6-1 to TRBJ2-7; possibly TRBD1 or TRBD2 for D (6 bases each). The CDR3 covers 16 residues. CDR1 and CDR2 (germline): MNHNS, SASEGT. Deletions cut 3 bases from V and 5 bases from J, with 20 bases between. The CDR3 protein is CASSDRGNAGSNEQYF. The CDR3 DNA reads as TGTGCCAGCAGTGACAGGGGAAACGCCGGGAGTAACGAGCAGTACTTC.

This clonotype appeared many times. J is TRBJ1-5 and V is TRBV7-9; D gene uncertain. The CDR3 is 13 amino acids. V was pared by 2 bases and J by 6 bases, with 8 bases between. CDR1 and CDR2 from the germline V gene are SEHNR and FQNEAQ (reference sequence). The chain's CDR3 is CASSLQGFQPQHF. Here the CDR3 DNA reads TGTGCCAGCAGCTTACAAGGGTTTCAGCCCCAGCATTTT.

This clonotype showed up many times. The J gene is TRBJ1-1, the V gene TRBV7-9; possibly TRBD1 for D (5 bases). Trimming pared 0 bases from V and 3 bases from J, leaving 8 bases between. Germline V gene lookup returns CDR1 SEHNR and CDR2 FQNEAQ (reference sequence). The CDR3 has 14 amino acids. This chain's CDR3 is CASSLAGVDTEAFF. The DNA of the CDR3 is TGTGCCAGCAGCTTAGCGGGGGTTGACACTGAAGCTTTCTTT.

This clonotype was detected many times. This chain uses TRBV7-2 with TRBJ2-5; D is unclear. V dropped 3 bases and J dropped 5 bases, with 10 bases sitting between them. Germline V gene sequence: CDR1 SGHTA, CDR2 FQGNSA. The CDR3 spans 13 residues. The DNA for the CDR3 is TGTGCCAGCAGCTTCCAAGGGTGGGAGACCCAGTACTTC. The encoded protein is CASSFQGWETQYF. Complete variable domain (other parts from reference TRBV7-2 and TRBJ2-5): GAGVSQSPSNKVTEKGKDVELRCDPISGHTALYWYRQSLGQGLEFLIYFQGNSAPDKSGLPSDRFSAERTGGSVSTLTIQRTQQEDSAVYLCASSFQGWETQYFGPGTRLLVL.

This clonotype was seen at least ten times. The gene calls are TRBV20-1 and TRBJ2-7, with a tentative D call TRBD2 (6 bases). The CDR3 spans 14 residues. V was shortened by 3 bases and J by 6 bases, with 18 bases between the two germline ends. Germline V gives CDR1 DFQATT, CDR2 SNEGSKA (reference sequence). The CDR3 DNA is TGCAGTGCTAGTGGAACGGGCGGGACCTCCGAGCAGTACTTC. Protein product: CSASGTGGTSEQYF.

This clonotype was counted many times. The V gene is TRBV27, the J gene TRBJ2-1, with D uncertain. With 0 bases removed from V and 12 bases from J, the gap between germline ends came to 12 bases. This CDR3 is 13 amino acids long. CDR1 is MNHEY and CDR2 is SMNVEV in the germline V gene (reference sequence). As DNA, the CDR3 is TGTGCCAGCAGTTTATCCGAGCAGTCTACGCAGTTCTTC. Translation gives CASSLSEQSTQFF.

The CDR3 coding sequence is TGTGCCAGCAGTTTTACGGGCGGGAGGGCCCACAATGAGCAGTTCTTC. Translated: CASSFTGGRAHNEQFF. J is TRBJ2-1 and V is TRBV12-3 or TRBV12-4; 9 nucleotides line up with TRBD2. The CDR3 is 16 amino acids. With 3 bases clipped from V and 5 bases from J, the junction kept 8 bases outside the gene matches.

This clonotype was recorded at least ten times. The CDR3 region has the DNA TGTGCCAGCAGCTTAGATCGTTGGCAGAATGGCTACACCTTC. Translated, it gives CASSLDRWQNGYTF. The chain is built from TRBV7-2 and TRBJ1-2; D remains unclear. Germline-derived CDR1 and CDR2 are SGHTA and FQGNSA. The CDR3 is made up of 14 amino acids. The V gene lost 1 base and the J gene lost 6 bases, with 12 bases spanning the gap.